These 22 T cell receptor beta chains were sequenced from one sample in a study of blood T cell repertoires in COVID-19. The repertoire was sequenced with immunoSEQ multiplex PCR; TCRdb's copy has only in-frame clones and lacks some. The table shows more than 150,000 clones, with more than 80% occurring only once. The specimen sequenced was peripheral blood. The origin of the receptors is a human donor in a cohort sampled during active COVID-19.

This chain links TRBV5-6 with TRBJ2-2; D is ambiguous. Germline V lookup: CDR1 SGHDT, CDR2 YYEEEE. The CDR3 has 11 residues. The V end was cut by 4 bases, the J end by 5 bases, with 3 bases between. The CDR3 DNA reads as TGTGCCAGCAGCCAGACCGGGGAGCTGTTTTTT. Its translation: CASSQTGELFF.

V usage is TRBV29-1 and J usage is TRBJ1-1, with a tentative D call TRBD1 (6 bases). V lost 1 base, J lost 8 bases, and 17 bases lay in between. Germline-derived CDR1 and CDR2 are SQVTM and ANQGSEA. CDR3 length equals 14 residues. CDR3 coding DNA: TGCAGCGTTGAAGGGGGACAATTTGGGAACGAAGCTTTCTTT. Residues: CSVEGGQFGNEAFF.

The chain employs TRBV5-1 and TRBJ1-1; no clear D gene. V lost 4 bases and J lost 1, with 8 bases in between. Looked up from germline, CDR1 is SGHRS and CDR2 is YFSETQ. This CDR3 is built from 13 residues. CDR3 sequence: CASSPRENTEAFF. The CDR3 DNA follows: TGCGCCAGCAGCCCTCGAGAGAACACTGAAGCTTTCTTT.

V gene TRBV6-1 combines with J gene TRBJ1-2; possibly TRBD1 for D (6 bases). V shed 2 bases and J shed 5 bases, with 18 bases lying between them. Germline V gene sequence: CDR1 MNHNS, CDR2 SASEGT. The CDR3 is 16 residues long. CDR3 DNA sequence: TGTGCCAGCAGTGAAAGAGGGGGTGGGGGCATGTATGGCTACACCTTC. Amino acid sequence: CASSERGGGGMYGYTF.

The chain carries TRBV5-5 and TRBJ2-7; the match to TRBD2 covers 7 bases. This CDR3 has 15 residues. Germline lookup yields CDR1 SGHKS and CDR2 YYEKEE (reference sequence). The V gene end was trimmed by 0 bases and the J gene end by 2 bases; junction bases not matched to a gene: 5. The CDR3 loop is CASSLVAGATYEQYF. CDR3 nucleotide sequence: TGTGCCAGCAGCTTGGTTGCGGGAGCCACCTACGAGCAGTACTTC.

The rearrangement links TRBV20-1 to TRBJ2-1, with 12 nucleotides matching TRBD2. The CDR3 totals 17 residues. Germline values: CDR1 DFQATT, CDR2 SNEGSKA (reference sequence). After removal of 3 bases from V and 7 bases from J, the junction contained 13 bases not matched to a gene. CDR3 sequence reads: CSASWSSGGAVLNEQFF. The CDR3 region has the DNA TGCAGTGCTAGTTGGTCTAGCGGGGGGGCGGTACTAAATGAGCAGTTCTTC.

The chain carries TRBV29-1 and TRBJ2-5; 8 bases align to TRBD2. V was clipped by 1 base and J by 4 bases; unmatched bases: 8. The CDR3 spans 15 residues. Germline CDR1 SQVTM, CDR2 ANQGSEA. The CDR3 nucleotides read TGCAGCGTTGAAGGCCCGGGGGGGCATCGAGAGACCCAGTACTTC. Its protein product is CSVEGPGGHRETQYF.

The chain couples TRBV6-5 to TRBJ2-7; 9 positions match TRBD2. V lost 6 bases, J lost 7 bases, and 7 bases stayed unmatched. This CDR3 has 13 residues. Germline-derived CDR1 and CDR2 are MNHEY and SVGAGI. CDR3 region: CASRNSGGSEQYF. For the CDR3, the DNA is TGTGCCAGCAGAAATAGCGGGGGCTCTGAGCAGTACTTC.

This sequence joins TRBV7-9 and TRBJ2-7, with 9 bases aligning to TRBD1. The germline CDR1 and CDR2 sequences are SEHNR and FQNEAQ (reference sequence). With 5 bases clipped from V and 5 bases from J, the junction kept 7 bases outside the gene matches. The CDR3 is made up of 14 amino acids. The chain's CDR3 is CASSKGTGRHEQYF. CDR3 DNA sequence: TGTGCCAGCAGCAAAGGGACAGGGCGTCACGAGCAGTACTTC. Looking up the rest from reference TRBV7-9 and TRBJ2-7 gives the full variable domain: DTGVSQNPRHKITKRGQNVTFRCDPISEHNRLYWYRQTLGQGPEFLTYFQNEAQLEKSRLLSDRFSAERPKGSFSTLEIQRTEQGDSAMYLCASSKGTGRHEQYFGPGTRLTVT.

CDR3: CSAELDTTNTEAFF. The CDR3 DNA reads as TGCAGCGCCGAGCTGGACACCACTAACACTGAAGCTTTCTTT. This sequence joins TRBV29-1 and TRBJ1-1; D perhaps matches TRBD1 (5 bases). Trimming shortened V by 7 bases and J by 2 bases, and 17 bases separated the two germline ends. Germline lookup yields CDR1 SQVTM and CDR2 ANQGSEA. CDR3 size: 14 residues.

The chain recombines TRBV11-2 with TRBJ2-1; 7 bases are a match to TRBD2. Looked up from germline, CDR1 is SGHAT and CDR2 is FQNNGV. CDR3 length: 14 amino acids. V dropped 5 bases and J dropped 9; count of bases not matched to a gene: 10. CDR3 sequence: CASSPGSGGPEQFF. DNA of the CDR3: TGTGCCAGCAGCCCTGGCTCGGGGGGTCCTGAGCAGTTCTTC.

V and J are TRBV11-2 and TRBJ1-4; TRBD1 is a possible D gene (5 bases). There are 15 residues in the CDR3. Trimming stripped 1 base from V and 8 bases from J, with 14 bases between. From germline, CDR1 is SGHAT and CDR2 FQNNGV. This CDR3 reads CASSLGGGEREKLFF. DNA for the CDR3: TGTGCCAGCAGCTTAGGCGGAGGGGAGAGGGAAAAACTGTTTTTT.

J is TRBJ2-7 and V is TRBV6-5; 11 bases are a match to TRBD1. The germline gives CDR1 MNHEY, CDR2 SVGAGI. The V segment lost 6 bases and the J segment 5 bases; nucleotides outside the gene matches: 3. The CDR3 length is 13 residues. CDR3 nucleotide sequence: TGTGCCAGCAGCCGGACAGGGGGCAACGAGCAGTACTTC. It yields the protein CASSRTGGNEQYF.

V and J are TRBV10-3 and TRBJ2-5, with 9 bases fitting TRBD2. From germline, CDR1 is ENHRY and CDR2 SYGVKD. V shed 10 bases, J shed 5 bases, and the junction held 5 bases outside the gene matches. This CDR3 has 12 residues. The CDR3 DNA reads as TGTGCCACCGCGGGGGGGCCGGAGACCCAGTACTTC. This sequence encodes CATAGGPETQYF.

This chain joins TRBV19 and TRBJ1-2, with D maybe TRBD1 (5 bases). Germline values: CDR1 LNHDA, CDR2 SQIVND (reference sequence). The CDR3 covers 13 residues. The V end was cut by 5 bases, the J end by 6 bases, with 13 bases between. CDR3 sequence reads: CASSSWQGDGYTF. CDR3 nucleotide sequence: TGTGCCAGTAGTTCGTGGCAGGGCGATGGCTACACCTTC.

This clone was observed once. The chain combines TRBV6-5 with TRBJ2-1; D may be TRBD1 (6 bases). The CDR3 consists of 16 residues. CDR1 MNHEY and CDR2 SVGAGI come from the germline V gene. V was trimmed by 0 bases and J by 2 bases, leaving 11 bases between them. This CDR3 reads CASSYSTGHAYNEQFF. The CDR3 nucleotides are TGTGCCAGCAGTTACTCTACAGGGCATGCCTACAATGAGCAGTTCTTC.

The J gene is TRBJ2-6, the V gene TRBV7-3; 8 nucleotides agree with TRBD2. The CDR3 is made up of 17 amino acids. The germline V gene encodes CDR1 SGHTA and CDR2 FQGTGA. Trimming removed 2 bases from V and 4 bases from J; junction bases left unmatched: 7. CDR3 protein: CASSLSVGRAGANVLTF. Here the CDR3 DNA reads TGTGCCAGCAGCTTATCTGTCGGGAGGGCCGGGGCCAACGTCCTGACTTTC.

V is TRBV7-6 and J is TRBJ2-1, with no clear D. The ends were cut back, 4 bases at V and 0 bases at J, with 19 bases in the middle. There are 18 residues in the CDR3. Germline CDR1 reads SGHVS; CDR2 reads FNYEAQ. DNA of the CDR3: TGTGCCAGCAGCTCACGACTCAGTCCGAAGATCTCCTACAATGAGCAGTTCTTC. It is translated as CASSSRLSPKISYNEQFF.

Worth noting for this clone: Additional DNA sequences in this sample encode the identical CDR3. The chain combines TRBV20-1 with TRBJ2-7, with D possibly TRBD1 on 6 matching bases. CDR1 and CDR2 (germline): DFQATT, SNEGSKA (reference sequence). The CDR3 has 11 residues. V lost 6 bases and J 4 bases, leaving 10 bases between the germline ends. The CDR3: CSASRGYEQYF. The CDR3 nucleotides are TGCAGTGCAAGCAGGGGTTACGAGCAGTACTTC.

V and J are TRBV18 and TRBJ2-7, with 7 nucleotides matching TRBD2. The V gene's germline CDR1 is KGHSH and CDR2 LQKENI. The V gene end was trimmed by 2 bases and the J gene end by 3 bases; junction bases not matched to a gene: 1. The CDR3 is 13 residues long. CDR3 sequence: CASSPGRGYEQYF. DNA of the CDR3: TGTGCCAGCTCACCAGGGAGGGGCTACGAGCAGTACTTC.

The chain employs TRBV11-2 and TRBJ2-1, with TRBD2 matching over 9 bases. Unmatched junction bases numbered 10, after V lost 5 bases and J lost 5 bases. CDR3 length: 16 amino acids. CDR1 is SGHAT and CDR2 is FQNNGV in the germline V gene. Written as DNA, the CDR3 is TGTGCCAGCAGCGCCCGACTTCGCGGGGGGGACAATGAGCAGTTCTTC. This encodes CASSARLRGGDNEQFF.

V is TRBV19 and J is TRBJ1-6; D is ambiguous. V gave up 4 bases and J gave up 9 bases, with 13 bases separating them. CDR1 and CDR2 from the germline V gene are LNHDA and SQIVND (reference sequence). The CDR3 spans 14 residues. In DNA, the CDR3 is TGTGCCAGTAGTAATGCGGGTTTCGGTTCACCCCTCCACTTT. Amino acids: CASSNAGFGSPLHF.